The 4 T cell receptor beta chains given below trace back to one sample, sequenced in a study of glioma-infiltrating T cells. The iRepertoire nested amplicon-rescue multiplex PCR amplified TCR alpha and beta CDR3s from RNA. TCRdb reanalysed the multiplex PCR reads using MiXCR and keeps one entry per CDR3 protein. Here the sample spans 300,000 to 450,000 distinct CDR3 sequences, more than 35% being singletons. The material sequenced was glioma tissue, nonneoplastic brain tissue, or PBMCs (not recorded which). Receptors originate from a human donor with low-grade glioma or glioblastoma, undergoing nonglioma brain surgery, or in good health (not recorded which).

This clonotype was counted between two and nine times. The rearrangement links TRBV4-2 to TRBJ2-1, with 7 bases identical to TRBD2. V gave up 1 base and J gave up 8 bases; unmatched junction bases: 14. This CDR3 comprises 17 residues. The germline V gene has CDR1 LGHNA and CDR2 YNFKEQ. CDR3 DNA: TGTGCCAGCAGCCAAGCGGGCGGGAGTGACGATTACGATGAGCAGTTCTTC. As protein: CASSQAGGSDDYDEQFF.

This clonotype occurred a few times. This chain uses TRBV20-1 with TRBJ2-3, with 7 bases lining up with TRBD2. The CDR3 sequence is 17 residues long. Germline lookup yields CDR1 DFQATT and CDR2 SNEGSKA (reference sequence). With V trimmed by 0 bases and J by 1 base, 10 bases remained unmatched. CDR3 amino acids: CSARDLSPGGGTDTQYF. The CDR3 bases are TGCAGTGCTAGAGATCTGAGCCCGGGAGGAGGCACAGATACGCAGTATTTT.

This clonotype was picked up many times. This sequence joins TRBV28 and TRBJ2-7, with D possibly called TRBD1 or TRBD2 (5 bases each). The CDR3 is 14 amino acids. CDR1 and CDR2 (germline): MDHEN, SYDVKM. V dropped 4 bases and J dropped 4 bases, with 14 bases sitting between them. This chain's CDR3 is CASSYFGAEYEQYF. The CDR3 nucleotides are TGTGCCAGCAGTTACTTCGGGGCAGAATACGAGCAGTACTTC.

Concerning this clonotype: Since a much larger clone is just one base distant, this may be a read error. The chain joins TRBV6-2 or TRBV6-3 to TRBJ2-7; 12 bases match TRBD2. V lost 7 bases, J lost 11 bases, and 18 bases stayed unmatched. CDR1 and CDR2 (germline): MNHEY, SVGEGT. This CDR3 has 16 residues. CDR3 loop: CASTPTSGRLLREKYF. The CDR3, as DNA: TGTGCCAGCACACCGACTAGCGGGAGACTTCTACGGGAGAAGTACTTC.